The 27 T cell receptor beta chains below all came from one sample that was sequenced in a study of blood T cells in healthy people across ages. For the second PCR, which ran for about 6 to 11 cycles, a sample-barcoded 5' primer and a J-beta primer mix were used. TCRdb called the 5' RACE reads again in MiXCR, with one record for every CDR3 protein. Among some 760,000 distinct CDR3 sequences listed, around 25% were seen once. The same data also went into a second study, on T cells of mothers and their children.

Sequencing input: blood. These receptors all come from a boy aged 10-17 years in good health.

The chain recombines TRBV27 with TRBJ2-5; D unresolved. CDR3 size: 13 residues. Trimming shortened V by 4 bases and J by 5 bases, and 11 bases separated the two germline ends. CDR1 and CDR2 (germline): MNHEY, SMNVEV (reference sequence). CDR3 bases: TGTGCCAGCAGTTGGGCTGCGGTGGAGACCCAGTACTTC. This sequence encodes CASSWAAVETQYF.

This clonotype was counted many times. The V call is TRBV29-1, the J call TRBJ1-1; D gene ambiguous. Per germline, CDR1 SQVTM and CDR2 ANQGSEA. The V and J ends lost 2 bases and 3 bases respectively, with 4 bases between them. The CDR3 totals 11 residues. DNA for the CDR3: TGCAGCGTTGAACGGGACACTGAAGCTTTCTTT. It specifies CSVERDTEAFF.

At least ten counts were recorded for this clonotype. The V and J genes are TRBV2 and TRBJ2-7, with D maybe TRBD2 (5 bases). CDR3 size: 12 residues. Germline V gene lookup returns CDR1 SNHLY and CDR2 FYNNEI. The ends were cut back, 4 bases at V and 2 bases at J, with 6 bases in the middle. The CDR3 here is CASSAGTYEQYF. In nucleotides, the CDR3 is TGTGCCAGCAGTGCGGGGACCTACGAGCAGTACTTC.

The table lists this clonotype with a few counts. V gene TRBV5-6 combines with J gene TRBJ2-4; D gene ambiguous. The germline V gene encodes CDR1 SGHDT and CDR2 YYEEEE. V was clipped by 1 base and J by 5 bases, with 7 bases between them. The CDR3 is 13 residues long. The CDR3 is CASSLTFQNIQYF. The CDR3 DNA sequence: TGTGCCAGCAGCTTGACTTTTCAAAACATTCAGTACTTC.

The CDR3 region has the DNA TGTGCCAGCAGCTTAGCTCTAGACGACAGGGGAGTTTACGAGCAGTACTTC. Translated, it gives CASSLALDDRGVYEQYF. V is TRBV11-2 and J is TRBJ2-7, with TRBD1 matching over 8 bases. Trimming cost V 1 base and J 4 bases; bases outside gene matches: 12. The CDR3 is made up of 17 amino acids. Germline V gives CDR1 SGHAT, CDR2 FQNNGV.

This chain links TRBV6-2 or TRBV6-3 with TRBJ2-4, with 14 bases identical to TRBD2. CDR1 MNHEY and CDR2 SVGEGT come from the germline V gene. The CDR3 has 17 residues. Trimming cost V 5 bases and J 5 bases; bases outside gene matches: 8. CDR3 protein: CASSKGTSGGPQNIQYF. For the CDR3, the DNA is TGTGCCAGCAGTAAAGGGACTAGCGGGGGACCTCAAAACATTCAGTACTTC.

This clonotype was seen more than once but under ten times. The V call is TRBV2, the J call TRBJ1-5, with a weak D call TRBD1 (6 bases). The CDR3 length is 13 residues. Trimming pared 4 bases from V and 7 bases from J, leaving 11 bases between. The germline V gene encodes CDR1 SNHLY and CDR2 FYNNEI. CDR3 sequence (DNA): TGTGCCAGCAGTGGACAGGACCTCCAGCCCCAGCATTTT. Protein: CASSGQDLQPQHF.

The CDR3 bases are TGTGCCAGCGGCCTACCGGGACAGCAAGAGACCCAGTACTTC. It yields the protein CASGLPGQQETQYF. V usage is TRBV28 and J usage is TRBJ2-1, with TRBD1 identical over 7 bases. The DNA end is more similar to TRBJ2-5, so the J call may be wrong. CDR3 length: 14 residues. Germline values: CDR1 MDHEN, CDR2 SYDVKM.

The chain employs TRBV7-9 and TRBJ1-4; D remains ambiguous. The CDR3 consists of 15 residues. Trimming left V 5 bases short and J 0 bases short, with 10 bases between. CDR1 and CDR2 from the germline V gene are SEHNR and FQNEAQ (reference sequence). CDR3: CASSPTSATNEKLFF. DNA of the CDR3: TGTGCCAGCAGCCCGACGAGTGCAACTAATGAAAAACTGTTTTTT.

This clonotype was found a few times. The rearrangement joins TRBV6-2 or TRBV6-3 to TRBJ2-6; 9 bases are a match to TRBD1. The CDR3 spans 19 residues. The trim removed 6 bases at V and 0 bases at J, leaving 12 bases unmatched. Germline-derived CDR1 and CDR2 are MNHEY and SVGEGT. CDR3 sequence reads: CASRKQGAGFLSGANVLTF. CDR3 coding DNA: TGTGCCAGCAGGAAACAGGGGGCCGGATTCCTCTCTGGGGCCAACGTCCTGACTTTC.

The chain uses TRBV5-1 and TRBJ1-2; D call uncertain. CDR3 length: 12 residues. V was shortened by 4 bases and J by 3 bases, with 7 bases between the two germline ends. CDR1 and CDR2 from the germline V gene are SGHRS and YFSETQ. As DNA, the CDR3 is TGCGCCAGCAGCGGGGTTGACTATGGCTACACCTTC. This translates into CASSGVDYGYTF. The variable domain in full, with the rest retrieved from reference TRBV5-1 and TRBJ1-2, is KAGVTQTPRYLIKTRGQQVTLSCSPISGHRSVSWYQQTPGQGLQFLFEYFSETQRNKGNFPGRFSGRQFSNSRSEMNVSTLELGDSALYLCASSGVDYGYTFGSGTRLTVV.

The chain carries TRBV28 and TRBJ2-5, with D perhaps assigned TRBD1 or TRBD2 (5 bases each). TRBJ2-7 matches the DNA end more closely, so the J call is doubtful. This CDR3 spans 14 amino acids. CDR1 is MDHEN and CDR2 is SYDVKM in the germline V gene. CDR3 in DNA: TGTGCCAGCAGAGACGGGACGGACCTCTACGAGCAGTACTTC. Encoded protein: CASRDGTDLYEQYF.

The CDR3 DNA sequence: TGTGCCAGCAGCCAAGACTCATGGATGGCCGGGGAGACCCAGTACTTC. It codes for CASSQDSWMAGETQYF. This chain links TRBV3-1 with TRBJ2-5; no definite D call. This CDR3 has 16 residues. Trimming pared 0 bases from V and 5 bases from J, leaving 16 bases between. CDR1 and CDR2 from the germline V gene are LGHDT and YNNKEL (reference sequence).

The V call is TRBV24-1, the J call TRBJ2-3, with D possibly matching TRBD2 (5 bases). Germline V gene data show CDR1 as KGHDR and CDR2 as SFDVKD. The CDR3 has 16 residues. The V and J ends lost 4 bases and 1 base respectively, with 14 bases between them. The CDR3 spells CATSEDAGGGTDTQYF. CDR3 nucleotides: TGTGCCACCAGTGAGGACGCCGGAGGAGGCACAGATACGCAGTATTTT.

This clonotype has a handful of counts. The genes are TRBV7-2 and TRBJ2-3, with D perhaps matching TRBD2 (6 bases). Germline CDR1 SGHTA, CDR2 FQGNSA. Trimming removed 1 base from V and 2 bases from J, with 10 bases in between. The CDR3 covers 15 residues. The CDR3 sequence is CASSLGGANTDTQYF. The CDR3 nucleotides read TGTGCCAGCAGCTTAGGCGGGGCCAACACAGATACGCAGTATTTT.

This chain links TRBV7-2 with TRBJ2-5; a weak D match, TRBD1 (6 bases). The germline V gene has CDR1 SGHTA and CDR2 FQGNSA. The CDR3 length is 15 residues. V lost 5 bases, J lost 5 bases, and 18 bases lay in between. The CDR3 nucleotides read TGTGCCAGCAGCCCGGGACACGGCCCAGGGGAGACCCAGTACTTC. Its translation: CASSPGHGPGETQYF. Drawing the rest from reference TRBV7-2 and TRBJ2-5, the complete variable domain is GAGVSQSPSNKVTEKGKDVELRCDPISGHTALYWYRQSLGQGLEFLIYFQGNSAPDKSGLPSDRFSAERTGGSVSTLTIQRTQQEDSAVYLCASSPGHGPGETQYFGPGTRLLVL.

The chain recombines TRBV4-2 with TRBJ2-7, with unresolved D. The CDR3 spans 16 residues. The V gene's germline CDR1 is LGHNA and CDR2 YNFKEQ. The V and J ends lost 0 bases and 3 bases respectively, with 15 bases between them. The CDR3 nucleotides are TGTGCCAGCAGCCAAGAAAGAGTTCCCTCCTACTACGAGCAGTACTTC. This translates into CASSQERVPSYYEQYF.

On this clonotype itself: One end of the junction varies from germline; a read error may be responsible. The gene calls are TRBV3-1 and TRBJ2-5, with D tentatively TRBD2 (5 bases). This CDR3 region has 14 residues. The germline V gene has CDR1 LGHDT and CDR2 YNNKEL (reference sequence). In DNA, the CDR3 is TGTGCCAGCAGCCAACCTAGCAGAGAAGAGGCCCAGTACTTC. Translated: CASSQPSREEAQYF.

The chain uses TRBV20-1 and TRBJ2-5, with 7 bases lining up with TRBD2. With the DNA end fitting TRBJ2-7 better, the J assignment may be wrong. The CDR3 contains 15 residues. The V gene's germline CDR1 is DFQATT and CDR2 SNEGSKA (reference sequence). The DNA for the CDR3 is TGCAGTGCTAGGGCCCTTGCGGGAGATTGGTACGAGCAGTACTTC. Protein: CSARALAGDWYEQYF.

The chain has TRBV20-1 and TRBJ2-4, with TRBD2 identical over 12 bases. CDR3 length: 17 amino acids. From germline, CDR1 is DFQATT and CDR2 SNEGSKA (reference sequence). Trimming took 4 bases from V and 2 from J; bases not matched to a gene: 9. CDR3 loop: CSANPGLAGITKNIQYF. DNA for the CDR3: TGCAGTGCTAATCCGGGACTAGCGGGTATCACCAAAAACATTCAGTACTTC.

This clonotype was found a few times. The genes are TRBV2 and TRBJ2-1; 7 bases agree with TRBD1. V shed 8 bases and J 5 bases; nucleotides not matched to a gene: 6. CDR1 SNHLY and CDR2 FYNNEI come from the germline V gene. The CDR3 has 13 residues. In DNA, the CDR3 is TGTGCCAGCTTACCCGGGACAGACAATGAGCAGTTCTTC. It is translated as CASLPGTDNEQFF.

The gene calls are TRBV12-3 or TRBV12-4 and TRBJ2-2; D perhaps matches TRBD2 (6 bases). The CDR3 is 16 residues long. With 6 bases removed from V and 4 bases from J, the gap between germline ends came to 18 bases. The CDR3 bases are TGTGCCAGCAGCCTCGCGGAGGGTTTAGTCACCGGGGAGCTGTTTTTT. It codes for CASSLAEGLVTGELFF.

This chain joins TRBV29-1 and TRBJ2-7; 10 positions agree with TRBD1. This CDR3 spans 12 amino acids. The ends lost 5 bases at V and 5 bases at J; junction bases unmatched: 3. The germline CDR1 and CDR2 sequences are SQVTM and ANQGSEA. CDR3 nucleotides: TGCAGCGTTCGGGACAGGGGCGACGAGCAGTACTTC. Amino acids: CSVRDRGDEQYF.

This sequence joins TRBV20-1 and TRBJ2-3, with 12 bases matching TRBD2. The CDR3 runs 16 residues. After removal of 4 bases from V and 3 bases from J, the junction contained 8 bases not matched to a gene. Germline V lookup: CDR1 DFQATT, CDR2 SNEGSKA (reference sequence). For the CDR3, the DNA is TGCAGTGCTACTAGCGGGGGGGCCGCGGGGACAGATACGCAGTATTTT. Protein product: CSATSGGAAGTDTQYF.

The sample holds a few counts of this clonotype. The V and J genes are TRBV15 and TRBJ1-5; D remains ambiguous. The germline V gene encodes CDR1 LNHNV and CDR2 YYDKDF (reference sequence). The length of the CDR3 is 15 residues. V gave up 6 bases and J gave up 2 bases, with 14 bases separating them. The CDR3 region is CATRDPEFGNQPQHF. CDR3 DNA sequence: TGTGCCACCAGAGACCCCGAATTCGGCAATCAGCCCCAGCATTTT. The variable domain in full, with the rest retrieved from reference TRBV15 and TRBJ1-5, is DAMVIQNPRYQVTQFGKPVTLSCSQTLNHNVMYWYQQKSSQAPKLLFHYYDKDFNNEADTPDNFQSRRPNTSFCFLDIRSPGLGDTAMYLCATRDPEFGNQPQHFGDGTRLSIL.

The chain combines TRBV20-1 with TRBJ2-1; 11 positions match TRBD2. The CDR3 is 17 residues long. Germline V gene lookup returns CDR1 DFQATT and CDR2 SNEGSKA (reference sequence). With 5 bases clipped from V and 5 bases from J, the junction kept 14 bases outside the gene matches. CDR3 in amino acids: CSAVLPPGLAEHNEQFF. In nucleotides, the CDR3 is TGCAGTGCTGTACTTCCGCCGGGACTAGCGGAGCACAATGAGCAGTTCTTC.

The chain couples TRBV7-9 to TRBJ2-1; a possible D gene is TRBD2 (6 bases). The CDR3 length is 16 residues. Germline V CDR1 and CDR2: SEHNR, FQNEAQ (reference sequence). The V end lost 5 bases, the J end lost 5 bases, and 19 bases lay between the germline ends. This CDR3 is CASSLTPSVSDNEQFF. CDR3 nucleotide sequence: TGTGCCAGCAGCCTCACCCCTAGCGTGAGCGACAATGAGCAGTTCTTC.